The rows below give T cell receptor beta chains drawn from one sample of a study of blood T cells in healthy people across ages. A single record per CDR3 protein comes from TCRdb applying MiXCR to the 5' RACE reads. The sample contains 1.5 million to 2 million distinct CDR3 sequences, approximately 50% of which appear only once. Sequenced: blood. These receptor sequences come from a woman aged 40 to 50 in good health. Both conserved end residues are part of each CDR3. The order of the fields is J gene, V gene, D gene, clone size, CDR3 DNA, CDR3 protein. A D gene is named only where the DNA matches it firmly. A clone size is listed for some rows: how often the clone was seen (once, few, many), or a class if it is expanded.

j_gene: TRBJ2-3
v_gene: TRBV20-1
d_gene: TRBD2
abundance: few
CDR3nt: TGCAGTGCCCCGGGACTAGCGGGGGCAGATACGCAGTATTTT
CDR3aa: CSAPGLAGADTQYF

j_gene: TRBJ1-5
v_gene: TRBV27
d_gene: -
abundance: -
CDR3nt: TGTGCCAGCAGTCAGGGCAGATATCAGCCCCAGCATTTT
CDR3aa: CASSQGRYQPQHF

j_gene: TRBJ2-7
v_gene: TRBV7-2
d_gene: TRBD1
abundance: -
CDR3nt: TGTGCCAGCAGCTCCGGGACAGGAACCTCCTACGAGCAGTACTTC
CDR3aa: CASSSGTGTSYEQYF

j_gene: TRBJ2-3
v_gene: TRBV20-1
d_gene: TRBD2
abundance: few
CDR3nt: TGCAGTGCTAGGGGACTAGCGGGGGGGCTTCCGACAGATACGCAGTATTTT
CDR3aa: CSARGLAGGLPTDTQYF

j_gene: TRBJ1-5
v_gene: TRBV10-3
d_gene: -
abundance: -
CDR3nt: TGTGCCATCAGTGAGGGACAGCCTATTAAGCCCCAGCATTTT
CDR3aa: CAISEGQPIKPQHF

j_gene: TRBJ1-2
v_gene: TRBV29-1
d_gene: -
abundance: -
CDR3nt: TGCAGCGTTGGATTCGGGTTTGGGTATGGCTACACCTTC
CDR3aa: CSVGFGFGYGYTF

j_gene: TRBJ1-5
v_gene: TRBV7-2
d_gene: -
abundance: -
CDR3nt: TGTGCCAGCAGCTTAGACACCATTAGCAATCAGCCCCAGCATTTT
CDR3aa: CASSLDTISNQPQHF

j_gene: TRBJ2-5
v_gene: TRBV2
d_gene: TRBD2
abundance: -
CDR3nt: TGTGCCAGCAGCGCGGGACTAGCGGGGGCCTACGGGGAGACCCAGTACTTC
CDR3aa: CASSAGLAGAYGETQYF

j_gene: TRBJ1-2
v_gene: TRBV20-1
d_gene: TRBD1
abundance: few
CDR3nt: TGCAGTGCTGACCTCGACAGGGGATTTAACTATGGCTACACCTTC
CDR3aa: CSADLDRGFNYGYTF

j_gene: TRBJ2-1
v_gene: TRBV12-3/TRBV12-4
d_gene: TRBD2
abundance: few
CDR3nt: TGTGCCAGCAAGGGCGGGGGGGCCAATGAGCAGTTCTTC
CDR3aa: CASKGGGANEQFF

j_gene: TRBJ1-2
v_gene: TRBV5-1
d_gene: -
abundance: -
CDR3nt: TGCGCCAGCAGCCCAACAGGGCTCAATGGCTACACCTTC
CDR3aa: CASSPTGLNGYTF

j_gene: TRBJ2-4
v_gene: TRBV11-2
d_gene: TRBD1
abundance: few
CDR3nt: TGTGCCAGCAGCTTAACAGGGGCGACCTTTCTAGCCAAAAACATTCAGTACTTC
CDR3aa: CASSLTGATFLAKNIQYF

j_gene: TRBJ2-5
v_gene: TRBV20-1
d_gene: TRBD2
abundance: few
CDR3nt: TGCAGTGCTTTAGCGGGGCCTCAAGAGACCCAGTACTTC
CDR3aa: CSALAGPQETQYF

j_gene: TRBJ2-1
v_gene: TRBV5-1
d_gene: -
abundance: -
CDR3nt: TGCGCCAGCAGCTTGAGACTTGAGCAGTTCTTC
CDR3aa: CASSLRLEQFF

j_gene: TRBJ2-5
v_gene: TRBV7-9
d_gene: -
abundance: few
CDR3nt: TGTGCCAGCAGCTTAAAACCCTCGTGGGGTGACCAAGAGACCCAGTACTTC
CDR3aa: CASSLKPSWGDQETQYF

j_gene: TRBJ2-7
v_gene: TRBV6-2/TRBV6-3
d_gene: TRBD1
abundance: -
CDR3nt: TGTGCCAGCAGTTCTTTTCGACAGGGGGCTACTAAGCGGTCCTACAATGAGCAGTACTTC
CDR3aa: CASSSFRQGATKRSYNEQYF

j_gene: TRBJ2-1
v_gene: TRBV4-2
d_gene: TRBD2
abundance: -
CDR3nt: TGTGCCAGCAGCCAAGTTTGGGGGGGTACTAGCGGGGGGCACCTATACAATGAGCAGTTCTTC
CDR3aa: CASSQVWGGTSGGHLYNEQFF